This T cell receptor (beta chain) is drawn from a study of T cells in Graves' hyperthyroidism and ophthalmopathy. The study's findings and limits: The majority of expanded thyroid clonotypes above 0.001 also appeared in blood.

This clonotype appeared a few times. Its antigen is not identified. The V and J ends lost 1 base and 2 bases respectively, with 14 bases between them. This CDR3 comprises 15 residues. Germline assignment: CDR1 DFQATT and CDR2 SNEGSKA (reference sequence). TCR beta CDR3 regions were amplified from RNA. The primer set for the first-round RT-PCR of the TCR CDR3 was HTBI. One entry per CDR3 protein, called by TCRdb with MiXCR from the multiplex PCR reads. The sample has some 340,000 distinct CDR3 sequences, around 13% seen once. The sample comprised blood. V usage is TRBV20-1 and J usage is TRBJ2-5, with D perhaps matching TRBD1 or TRBD2 (5 bases each). The receptor was derived from a woman aged 40 to 50 with Graves' ophthalmopathy. The chain's CDR3 is CSARGGLTVQETQYF. CDR3 coding DNA: TGCAGTGCTAGAGGAGGGTTGACAGTACAAGAGACCCAGTACTTC.